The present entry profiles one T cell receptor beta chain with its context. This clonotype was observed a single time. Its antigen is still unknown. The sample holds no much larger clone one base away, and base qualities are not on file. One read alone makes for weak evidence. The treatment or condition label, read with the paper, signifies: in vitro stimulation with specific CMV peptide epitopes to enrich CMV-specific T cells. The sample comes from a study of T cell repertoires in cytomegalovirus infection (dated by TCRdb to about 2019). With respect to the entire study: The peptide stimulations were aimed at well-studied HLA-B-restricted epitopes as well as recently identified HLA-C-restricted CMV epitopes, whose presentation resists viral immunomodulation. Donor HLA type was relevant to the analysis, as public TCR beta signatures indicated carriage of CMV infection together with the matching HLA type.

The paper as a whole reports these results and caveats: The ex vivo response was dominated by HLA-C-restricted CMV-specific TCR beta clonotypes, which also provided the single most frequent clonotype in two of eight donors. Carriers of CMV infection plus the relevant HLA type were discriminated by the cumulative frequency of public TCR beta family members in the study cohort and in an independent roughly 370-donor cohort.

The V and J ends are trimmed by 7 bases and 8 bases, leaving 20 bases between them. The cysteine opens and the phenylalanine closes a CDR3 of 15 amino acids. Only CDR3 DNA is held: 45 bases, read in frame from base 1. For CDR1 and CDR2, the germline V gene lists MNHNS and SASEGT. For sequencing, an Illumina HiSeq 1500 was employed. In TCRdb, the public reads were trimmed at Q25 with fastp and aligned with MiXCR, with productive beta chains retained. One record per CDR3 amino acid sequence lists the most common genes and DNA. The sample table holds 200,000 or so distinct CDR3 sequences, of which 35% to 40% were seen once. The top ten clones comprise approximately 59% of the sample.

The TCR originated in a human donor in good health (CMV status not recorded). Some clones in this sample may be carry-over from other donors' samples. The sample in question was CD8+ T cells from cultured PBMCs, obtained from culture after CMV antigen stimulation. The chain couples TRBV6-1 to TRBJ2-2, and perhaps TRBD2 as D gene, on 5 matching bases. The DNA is TGTGCCAGCACCCTACTCCGCGGGCCGGCAGGGGAGCTGTTTTTT. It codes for CASTLLRGPAGELFF.